These 24 T cell receptor beta chains were all obtained from the same sample, sequenced in a study of T cell changes during pregnancy in multiple sclerosis. Here immunoSEQ multiplex PCR was the method, and the copy in TCRdb shows in-frame clones only, minus some. Of under 130,000 clones listed, 80% to 95% are singletons. The source was peripheral blood, collected after pregnancy. These receptors all come from a female donor with multiple sclerosis, enrolled in a pregnancy study.

The V gene is TRBV19, the J gene TRBJ1-2; 7 bases align to TRBD1. Germline CDR1 and CDR2: LNHDA and SQIVND (reference sequence). The CDR3 length is 15 residues. The ends lost 5 bases at V and 7 bases at J; junction bases unmatched: 13. Written as DNA, the CDR3 is TGTGCCAGTAGTGCAGGTGGCAGGGGGTTTTTTGGCTACACCTTC. It yields the protein CASSAGGRGFFGYTF.

This clone has a handful of counts. The chain employs TRBV19 and TRBJ1-6; TRBD1 agrees at 7 bases. Germline-derived CDR1 and CDR2 are LNHDA and SQIVND (reference sequence). The junction had 6 bases not matched to a gene; V was cut back by 6 bases and J by 7 bases. This CDR3 region has 14 residues. The CDR3 loop is CASRPTGSNSPLHF. Here the CDR3 DNA reads TGTGCCAGTAGACCGACAGGGTCCAATTCACCCCTCCACTTT.

This clone is a singleton in its sample. The rearrangement uses TRBV9 and TRBJ2-7; the D gene is possibly TRBD2 (5 bases). This CDR3 spans 14 amino acids. Between the trimmed V and J ends, which lost 0 bases and 1 base, there was a span of 8 bases. The germline gives CDR1 SGDLS, CDR2 YYNGEE. In DNA, the CDR3 is TGTGCCAGCAGCGTAGACGAGGGATCCTACGAGCAGTACTTC. Its translation is CASSVDEGSYEQYF.

The V and J genes are TRBV5-5 and TRBJ1-2, with 8 positions matching TRBD1. This CDR3 spans 14 amino acids. Per the germline V gene, CDR1 is SGHKS and CDR2 is YYEKEE (reference sequence). The V gene end was trimmed by 4 bases and the J gene end by 4 bases; junction bases not matched to a gene: 6. The CDR3 DNA reads as TGTGCCAGCAGCCCCGGGACAGGCCCCTATGGCTACACCTTC. Its protein is CASSPGTGPYGYTF.

This chain uses TRBV10-2 with TRBJ2-4; TRBD1 aligns across 11 bases. Unmatched junction bases numbered 7, after V lost 0 bases and J lost 15 bases. Germline-derived CDR1 and CDR2 are WSHSY and SAAADI. The CDR3 sequence is 14 residues long. This CDR3 reads CASSESPGQGVGYF. As DNA, the CDR3 is TGCGCCAGCAGTGAGTCACCGGGACAGGGGGTTGGGTACTTC.

This clone was seen only once. The chain employs TRBV5-1 and TRBJ2-3; D may be TRBD1 (6 bases). This CDR3 contains 16 residues. Germline CDR1 and CDR2: SGHRS and YFSETQ. Trimming removed 0 bases from V and 2 bases from J, with 13 bases in between. CDR3 DNA sequence: TGCGCCAGCAGCTTGGAGGGGGTCCTGGTCACAGATACGCAGTATTTT. Translating gives CASSLEGVLVTDTQYF.

The gene calls are TRBV5-6 and TRBJ2-5, with 8 bases that match TRBD2. V trimming: 4 bases; J trimming: 5 bases; junction bases outside the gene matches: 13. The CDR3 is 16 residues long. CDR1 is SGHDT and CDR2 is YYEEEE in the germline V gene. As DNA, the CDR3 is TGTGCCAGCAGCCTCGGCCCGGGGGGGGCCGGGGAGACCCAGTACTTC. Its translation: CASSLGPGGAGETQYF.

A few counts support this clone. V and J are TRBV2 and TRBJ1-2; possibly TRBD1 for D (6 bases). Trimming left V 4 bases short and J 5 bases short, with 11 bases between. The CDR3 is 13 residues long. The germline V gene encodes CDR1 SNHLY and CDR2 FYNNEI. CDR3 sequence (DNA): TGTGCCAGCAGTGTAGGGGGGGAATATGGCTACACCTTC. Encoded protein: CASSVGGEYGYTF. Filled out from reference TRBV2 and TRBJ1-2, the complete variable domain reads EPEVTQTPSHQVTQMGQEVILRCVPISNHLYFYWYRQILGQKVEFLVSFYNNEISEKSEIFDDQFSVERPDGSNFTLKIRSTKLEDSAMYFCASSVGGEYGYTFGSGTRLTVV.

The CDR3: CSVSAGGAGNTIYF. CDR3 bases: TGCAGCGTCTCAGCGGGGGGGGCAGGAAACACCATATATTTT. V usage is TRBV29-1 and J usage is TRBJ1-3, with D possibly matching TRBD1 (6 bases). With 6 bases removed from V and 4 bases from J, the gap between germline ends came to 16 bases. Germline values: CDR1 SQVTM, CDR2 ANQGSEA. The CDR3 spans 14 residues.

The chain joins TRBV9 to TRBJ2-3, with D possibly being TRBD2 (6 bases). This CDR3 is built from 16 residues. Germline CDR1 is SGDLS and CDR2 is YYNGEE. Between the trimmed V and J ends, which lost 4 bases and 3 bases, there was a span of 18 bases. The CDR3 region has the DNA TGTGCCAGCAGCCCTATAGTTCGGGGGATAACAGATACGCAGTATTTT. The encoded protein is CASSPIVRGITDTQYF.

This clone appeared once. The V and J genes are TRBV5-1 and TRBJ1-1, with D possibly matching TRBD1 (5 bases). Per the germline V gene, CDR1 is SGHRS and CDR2 is YFSETQ. This CDR3 has 13 residues. V shed 0 bases and J shed 10 bases, with 13 bases lying between them. CDR3: CASSLVQGKSAFF. CDR3 DNA sequence: TGCGCCAGCAGCTTGGTCCAGGGTAAATCAGCTTTCTTT.

The V gene is TRBV4-1, the J gene TRBJ2-2; maybe TRBD1 (5 bases). The CDR3 spans 16 residues. Germline V lookup: CDR1 MGHRA, CDR2 YSYEKL. The V and J ends lost 0 bases and 6 bases respectively, with 14 bases between them. The CDR3 region is CASSQEGLGRPGELFF. The CDR3 DNA reads TGCGCCAGCAGCCAAGAGGGGCTGGGTCGGCCCGGGGAGCTGTTTTTT.

The chain is built from TRBV5-6 and TRBJ2-1; a possible D gene is TRBD1 (5 bases). The CDR3 covers 15 residues. The ends were cut back, 1 base at V and 7 bases at J, with 15 bases in the middle. Germline assignment: CDR1 SGHDT and CDR2 YYEEEE. The CDR3 sequence is CASSLSGRRVNEQFF. As DNA, the CDR3 is TGTGCCAGCAGCTTGTCAGGGCGCCGGGTTAATGAGCAGTTCTTC.

J is TRBJ2-6 and V is TRBV5-4, with D possibly being TRBD1 (6 bases). V was cut by 4 bases and J by 1 base, with 9 bases left in between. The CDR3 extends over 15 amino acids. Per the germline V gene, CDR1 is SGHNT and CDR2 is YYREEE (reference sequence). The CDR3 sequence is CASSVTGSGANVLTF. The CDR3 DNA sequence: TGTGCCAGCAGCGTTACAGGGTCTGGGGCCAACGTCCTGACTTTC.

The rearrangement links TRBV11-1 to TRBJ2-7; possible D gene TRBD2, 7 bases. The CDR3 has 15 amino acids. Trimming took 5 bases from V and 1 from J, leaving 15 bases between them. Germline-derived CDR1 and CDR2 are SGHAT and FQDESV (reference sequence). The CDR3 is CASSPRGGESYEQYF. Written as DNA, the CDR3 is TGTGCCAGCAGCCCGAGGGGGGGGGAGTCCTACGAGCAGTACTTC.

The chain links TRBV7-9 to TRBJ2-2; 8 nucleotides align to TRBD1. J lost 6 bases, V lost 6 bases, and 9 bases had no gene match. This CDR3 is 15 amino acids long. CDR1 SEHNR and CDR2 FQNEAQ come from the germline V gene (reference sequence). The chain's CDR3 is CASSPQGGYAGELFF. CDR3 DNA: TGTGCCAGCAGTCCACAGGGGGGCTACGCCGGGGAGCTGTTTTTT.

Only a few counts were recorded for this clone. This chain links TRBV6-1 with TRBJ1-2; tentatively, D is TRBD1 (5 bases). Germline CDR1 MNHNS, CDR2 SASEGT. Trimming took off 4 bases at V and 2 bases at J, with 11 bases between the two ends. The CDR3 runs to 14 residues. The DNA of the CDR3 is TGTGCCAGCAGTGGGACGGGGGGAAACTATGGCTACACCTTC. This codes for CASSGTGGNYGYTF.

The genes are TRBV13 and TRBJ2-7; 8 bases align to TRBD2. Germline V gene lookup returns CDR1 PRHDT and CDR2 FYEKMQ (reference sequence). Losses at the gene ends were 5 bases for V and 4 bases for J; bases not matched to a gene: 13. The CDR3 length is 16 residues. In DNA form, the CDR3 reads TGTGCCAGCAGCCCGGGGGGGCCAGGAACCTCTTACGAGCAGTACTTC. Translated: CASSPGGPGTSYEQYF.

This chain joins TRBV5-1 and TRBJ2-3, with D uncertain. This CDR3 region has 19 residues. V was cut by 6 bases and J by 0 bases, with 26 bases left in between. CDR1 and CDR2 from the germline V gene are SGHRS and YFSETQ. The CDR3 loop is CASKLSFGFPPRSTDTQYF. The CDR3 nucleotides read TGCGCCAGCAAATTGAGTTTCGGTTTTCCCCCACGGAGCACAGATACGCAGTATTTT.

This rearrangement joins TRBV6-1 to TRBJ1-1; 9 nucleotides agree with TRBD1. This CDR3 contains 14 residues. The junction had 3 bases not matched to a gene; V was cut back by 7 bases and J by 0 bases. CDR1 MNHNS and CDR2 SASEGT come from the germline V gene. CDR3 DNA: TGTGCCAGCATCGACAGGGGGGTGAACACTGAAGCTTTCTTT. Translation: CASIDRGVNTEAFF.

The rearrangement joins TRBV13 to TRBJ2-6; TRBD2 matches 10 bases. Trimming removed 0 bases from V and 0 bases from J; junction bases left unmatched: 8. This CDR3 is 20 amino acids long. Germline CDR1 is PRHDT and CDR2 is FYEKMQ (reference sequence). The CDR3: CASSLGTGLAERSGANVLTF. CDR3 nucleotide sequence: TGTGCCAGCAGCTTAGGCACCGGACTAGCGGAACGCTCTGGGGCCAACGTCCTGACTTTC.

In its sample, this clone was seen once. The chain is built from TRBV27 and TRBJ1-1; 9 positions match TRBD1. The CDR3 runs to 14 residues. Germline CDR1 and CDR2: MNHEY and SMNVEV (reference sequence). Germline trimming cut 4 bases from V and 7 bases from J; bases unmatched to any gene: 7. CDR3 protein: CASSSDRGSVEAFF. CDR3 nucleotide sequence: TGTGCCAGCAGTTCCGACAGGGGGTCTGTTGAAGCTTTCTTT.

V usage is TRBV28 and J usage is TRBJ1-6; 10 positions match TRBD1. V dropped 5 bases and J dropped 0; count of bases not matched to a gene: 19. Per the germline V gene, CDR1 is MDHEN and CDR2 is SYDVKM. This CDR3 region has 22 residues. CDR3 DNA sequence: TGTGCCAGCAGTCGATTATCGCGTCCGGGACAGGGGAGAAGCTCCTATAATTCACCCCTCCACTTT. Translated, it gives CASSRLSRPGQGRSSYNSPLHF. The full variable domain, rest sourced from reference TRBV28 and TRBJ1-6, is DVKVTQSSRYLVKRTGEKVFLECVQDMDHENMFWYRQDPGLGLRLIYFSYDVKMKEKGDIPEGYSVSREKKERFSLILESASTNQTSMYLCASSRLSRPGQGRSSYNSPLHFGNGTRLTVT.

This chain uses TRBV7-6 with TRBJ1-1, with 8 positions matching TRBD1. This CDR3 has 16 residues. The V gene end was trimmed by 1 base and the J gene end by 1 base; junction bases not matched to a gene: 5. Germline V gene data show CDR1 as SGHVS and CDR2 as FNYEAQ. CDR3 region: CASSLGTGRANTEAFF. CDR3 sequence (DNA): TGTGCCAGCAGCTTAGGGACAGGGAGGGCGAACACTGAAGCTTTCTTT.